The T cell receptor beta chain under discussion was sequenced for a study of control samples from healthy donors and cancer patients. Between the trimmed V and J ends, which lost 4 bases and 1 base, there was a span of 8 bases. Germline CDR1 is MDHEN and CDR2 is SYDVKM. The CDR3 has 14 residues. Some clones are missing from TCRdb's copy, which holds only in-frame ones; the method was immunoSEQ multiplex PCR. The table has approximately 170,000 clones, approximately 90% seen once. V is TRBV28 and J is TRBJ2-1; D is perhaps TRBD1 (5 bases). This receptor was taken from a man aged 25-45 years in good health. The sample consisted of blood. The CDR3 DNA follows: TGTGCCAGCAGTTCATCAGGGTCCTACAATGAGCAGTTCTTC. Protein: CASSSSGSYNEQFF. The variable domain in full, completed from reference TRBV28 and TRBJ2-1, reads DVKVTQSSRYLVKRTGEKVFLECVQDMDHENMFWYRQDPGLGLRLIYFSYDVKMKEKGDIPEGYSVSREKKERFSLILESASTNQTSMYLCASSSSGSYNEQFFGPGTRLTVL.